The text below deals with one TCR beta chain. Antigen specificity is unknown. These data originate in a study of T cell responses to AZD1222 COVID-19 vaccine. On the study more broadly: The study pooled second doses at about 4 or about 12 weeks.

Libraries were prepared by immunoSEQ multiplex PCR; TCRdb keeps only in-frame clonotypes and omits some of them. The repertoire consists of roughly 110,000 clones, with around 92% occurring once and the leading ten covering 6% to 7%. Study-wide findings and caveats: With dominance at 160-218 and 743-854, vaccine-associated CD4 TCRs spanned spike. No repertoire was sampled before or during the peak T cell response, only after it. Spike-specific TCR breadth and depth grew following two AZD1222 doses.

The sequence was obtained from an adult in good health. Sequenced here: peripheral blood, sampled on day 0 of AZD1222 vaccination.

The CDR3 bases are TGTGCCAGCAGTCTACTGGCGGGATTCCTAGGCGAGCAGTACTTC. Residues: CASSLLAGFLGEQYF. J is TRBJ2-7 and V is TRBV28, with D possibly TRBD2 on 6 matching bases. The CDR3 has 15 residues. V lost 5 bases, J lost 6 bases, and 20 bases lay in between. Germline V gives CDR1 MDHEN, CDR2 SYDVKM.